Below, one TCR beta chain is given with its context. Antigen unknown. This entry comes from a study of T cell responses to AZD1222 COVID-19 vaccine. The data were produced by immunoSEQ multiplex PCR, yet TCRdb's version contains in-frame clones alone and is incomplete. The sample comprises 90,000 to 130,000 clones, 85% to 95% of which are singletons, and 2.5% to 3.5% rests with the top ten. General observations from the study: Reportedly, nearly half the spike-specific TCRs target unmutated variant regions. Seropositive AZD1222 recipients at baseline numbered only 6 or 7. In a largely white British group with more females than males, clonal diversity was possibly underestimated.

This receptor was identified in an adult who received the AZD1222 COVID-19 vaccine. The specimen was peripheral blood, collected 28 days after the second AZD1222 dose.

The DNA of the CDR3 is TGCGCCAGCAGCCGAGCCGGATATGAAGCTTTCTTT. This gives the protein CASSRAGYEAFF. The chain recombines TRBV5-1 with TRBJ1-1; no reliable D call. With 4 bases removed from V and 7 bases from J, the gap between germline ends came to 11 bases. This CDR3 contains 12 residues. CDR1 is SGHRS and CDR2 is YFSETQ in the germline V gene.